This is a list of T cell receptor beta chains from one sample in a study of early T cells in non-severe SARS-CoV-2 infection. TCRdb re-called the 5' RACE reads through MiXCR, storing one row per CDR3 protein. The sample includes about 29,000 distinct CDR3 sequences, roughly 4.7% of them seen just once. The sequencing input was whole blood. These receptors were taken from an adult who was a healthcare worker with PCR-confirmed SARS-CoV-2 infection or an uninfected control (not recorded which). The CDR3 runs from the conserved cysteine through the conserved F or W. The D gene is left open where the match is weak. Clone size, where shown, is once, few, many, or a class for clones that have expanded.

>13|TRBV7-9|-|many|TRBJ1-1
CASSFGGNTEAFF
TGTGCCAGCAGCTTTGGCGGGAACACTGAAGCTTTCTTT
>14|TRBV2|-|few|TRBJ1-5
CASSDQAVHQPQHF
TGTGCCAGCAGTGACCAGGCGGTCCATCAGCCCCAGCATTTT
>12|TRBV24-1|-|many|TRBJ2-1
CATKDQWNEQFF
TGTGCCACCAAGGACCAGTGGAATGAGCAGTTCTTC
>15|TRBV12-3/TRBV12-4|-|-|TRBJ1-1
CASSLYGEARTEAFF
TGTGCCAGCAGTTTATATGGGGAGGCAAGAACTGAAGCTTTCTTT
>15|TRBV11-1|TRBD2|medium-sized|TRBJ2-3
CASSLSSTGLDTQYF
TGTGCCAGCAGCTTATCCTCGACGGGACTAGACACGCAGTATTTT
>16|TRBV9|TRBD2|many|TRBJ2-1
CASSVAGGSDFNEQFF
TGTGCCAGCAGCGTAGCGGGGGGATCCGACTTCAATGAGCAGTTCTTC
>17|TRBV6-5|TRBD2|-|TRBJ2-5
CASSYTLRLAFGETKYF
TGTGCCAGCAGTTACACCCTGCGACTAGCGTTTGGAGAGACCAAGTACTTC
>17|TRBV19|-|few|TRBJ2-3
CASSIPSLASSTDTQYF
TGTGCCAGTAGTATTCCCTCCCTAGCGTCTAGCACAGATACGCAGTATTTT
>15|TRBV7-8|-|many|TRBJ2-5
CASSLGPPGGETQYF
TGTGCCAGCAGCTTAGGTCCCCCCGGGGGAGAGACCCAGTACTTC
>14|TRBV6-1|-|many|TRBJ1-2
CASSVRAANYGYTF
TGTGCCAGCAGTGTTCGGGCCGCAAACTATGGCTACACCTTC
>15|TRBV6-1|-|many|TRBJ1-5
CASSEGTRGNQPQHF
TGTGCCAGCAGTGAGGGGACCAGGGGCAATCAGCCCCAGCATTTT
>12|TRBV30|TRBD2|-|TRBJ2-1
CAWWGLAGAGFF
TGTGCCTGGTGGGGACTAGCGGGAGCGGGGTTCTTC
>12|TRBV3-1|-|many|TRBJ1-1
CASSRVNTEAFF
TGTGCCAGCAGCCGGGTGAACACTGAAGCTTTCTTT
>14|TRBV7-9|-|many|TRBJ2-5
CASTVYGEQETQYF
TGTGCCAGCACCGTATACGGGGAGCAAGAGACCCAGTACTTC
>15|TRBV6-2/TRBV6-3|TRBD2|-|TRBJ2-1
CASSETLAGRGEQFF
TGTGCCAGCAGTGAGACTCTAGCTGGGAGGGGAGAGCAGTTCTTC
>18|TRBV6-4|TRBD2|few|TRBJ2-5
CASTMNLTSGETQETQYF
TGTGCCAGCACCATGAACCTGACTAGCGGAGAAACCCAAGAGACCCAGTACTTC
>10|TRBV29-1|-|many|TRBJ2-1
CSVERTEQFF
TGCAGCGTTGAAAGGACAGAGCAGTTCTTC
>19|TRBV12-3/TRBV12-4|-|many|TRBJ1-5
CASSSRPESWGSGNQPQHF
TGTGCCAGCAGTTCCCGACCCGAATCGTGGGGTTCGGGCAATCAGCCCCAGCATTTT
>16|TRBV7-9|-|many|TRBJ2-6
CASTRDGLSGANVLTF
TGTGCCAGCACCAGGGACGGACTCTCTGGGGCCAACGTCCTGACTTTC
>11|TRBV11-2|-|many|TRBJ2-5
CASSLEETQYF
TGTGCCAGCAGCTTAGAAGAGACCCAGTACTTC
>15|TRBV27|-|medium-sized|TRBJ1-1
CASSYHGTLNTEAFF
TGTGCCAGCAGTTATCACGGGACCTTGAACACTGAAGCTTTCTTT